The rows below give T cell receptor beta chains drawn from one sample of a study of blood T cells in healthy people across ages. TCRdb called the 5' RACE reads again in MiXCR, with one record for every CDR3 protein. The repertoire holds under 850,000 distinct CDR3 sequences, with under 40% as singletons. Sequencing used blood. The receptors here all came from a young man in good health. CDR3s include the opening cysteine and the closing phenylalanine or tryptophan. Fields, in order: clone size, D gene, J gene, V gene, CDR3 protein, CDR3 DNA. A D gene is named only where the DNA matches it firmly. Clone size is not always given. Where it is, it says once, few, many or a class for expanded clones.

size: many
D: NA
J: TRBJ2-3
V: TRBV29-1
CDR3: CSVRPRGDTQYF
DNA: TGCAGCGTCCGACCCCGGGGGGATACGCAGTATTTT

size: many
D: NA
J: TRBJ2-7
V: TRBV12-3/TRBV12-4
CDR3: CASTFRTDGHYEQYF
DNA: TGTGCCAGCACCTTCAGGACGGATGGGCACTACGAGCAGTACTTC

size: few
D: NA
J: TRBJ1-3
V: TRBV27
CDR3: CASSSTILHSTIYF
DNA: TGTGCCAGCAGTTCGACGATACTACATTCCACCATATATTTT

size: NA
D: TRBD1
J: TRBJ2-1
V: TRBV7-2
CDR3: CASSLGETGPTYNEQFF
DNA: TGTGCCAGCAGCTTAGGGGAGACAGGGCCTACCTACAATGAGCAGTTCTTC

size: NA
D: NA
J: TRBJ2-4
V: TRBV7-9
CDR3: CASSRNGWAKNIQYF
DNA: TGTGCCAGCAGCCGCAACGGGTGGGCCAAAAACATTCAGTACTTC

size: many
D: NA
J: TRBJ1-6
V: TRBV20-1
CDR3: CSARDIGQTSSYNSPLHF
DNA: TGCAGTGCTAGGGATATTGGCCAGACGAGCTCCTATAATTCACCCCTCCACTTT

size: NA
D: TRBD1
J: TRBJ1-1
V: TRBV12-3/TRBV12-4
CDR3: CASSFETGGAEAFF
DNA: TGTGCCAGCAGTTTTGAGACAGGGGGGGCTGAAGCTTTCTTT

size: NA
D: TRBD1
J: TRBJ2-2
V: TRBV10-3
CDR3: CAITKTGVTGELFF
DNA: TGTGCCATCACCAAGACAGGGGTAACCGGGGAGCTGTTTTTT

size: NA
D: NA
J: TRBJ1-4
V: TRBV30
CDR3: CAWTPPRSGEKLFF
DNA: TGTGCCTGGACTCCTCCGCGATCTGGGGAAAAACTGTTTTTT

size: NA
D: NA
J: TRBJ2-5
V: TRBV28
CDR3: CASKGTPETQYF
DNA: TGTGCCAGCAAGGGGACTCCAGAGACCCAGTACTTC

size: many
D: TRBD2
J: TRBJ2-1
V: TRBV7-2
CDR3: CASSLVAGGRNEQFF
DNA: TGTGCCAGCAGCTTAGTAGCGGGGGGCCGCAATGAGCAGTTCTTC

size: few
D: NA
J: TRBJ2-3
V: TRBV25-1
CDR3: CASSEGAVTQYF
DNA: TGTGCCAGCAGTGAAGGGGCGGTTACGCAGTATTTT

size: few
D: NA
J: TRBJ2-1
V: TRBV24-1
CDR3: CATSDLTGSWDEQFF
DNA: TGTGCCACCAGTGACTTGACAGGCAGTTGGGATGAGCAGTTCTTC

size: NA
D: NA
J: TRBJ2-3
V: TRBV10-3
CDR3: CAIGDLWADTQYF
DNA: TGTGCCATCGGGGACTTATGGGCGGATACGCAGTATTTT

size: few
D: NA
J: TRBJ2-5
V: TRBV20-1
CDR3: CSARGPSSWEQYF
DNA: TGCAGTGCTAGAGGCCCCTCGTCGTGGGAGCAGTACTTC

size: few
D: TRBD2
J: TRBJ2-3
V: TRBV11-2
CDR3: CASSRTSPEDTQYF
DNA: TGTGCCAGCAGCCGGACTAGCCCGGAGGATACGCAGTATTTT

size: NA
D: NA
J: TRBJ2-5
V: TRBV4-2
CDR3: CASSQDVGQQETQYF
DNA: TGTGCCAGCAGCCAAGATGTAGGACAGCAAGAGACCCAGTACTTC

size: few
D: NA
J: TRBJ1-2
V: TRBV9
CDR3: CASSVDGDGNPYGYTF
DNA: TGTGCCAGCAGCGTAGATGGCGACGGAAACCCCTATGGCTACACCTTC

size: NA
D: NA
J: TRBJ1-1
V: TRBV29-1
CDR3: CSVEDRREGVNTEAFF
DNA: TGCAGCGTTGAAGATCGTAGGGAGGGGGTGAACACTGAAGCTTTCTTT

size: few
D: TRBD1
J: TRBJ1-2
V: TRBV28
CDR3: CASSSAGTGGYGYTF
DNA: TGTGCCAGCAGTTCCGCCGGGACAGGGGGCTATGGCTACACCTTC

size: many
D: NA
J: TRBJ2-1
V: TRBV2
CDR3: CASSEGELVSLYWQFF
DNA: TGTGCCAGCAGTGAAGGGGAGCTAGTTTCCCTTTATTGGCAGTTCTTC

size: few
D: TRBD1
J: TRBJ1-5
V: TRBV20-1
CDR3: CSARVGRGGQPQHF
DNA: TGCAGTGCTAGAGTTGGCAGGGGGGGACAGCCCCAGCATTTT

size: few
D: NA
J: TRBJ2-5
V: TRBV7-6
CDR3: CASSSNHQETQYF
DNA: TGTGCCAGCAGCTCCAACCACCAAGAGACCCAGTACTTC

size: NA
D: NA
J: TRBJ1-2
V: TRBV3-1
CDR3: CASGHLRARIINYGYTF
DNA: TGTGCCAGCGGCCACCTCAGGGCCCGCATAATTAACTATGGCTACACCTTC

size: NA
D: NA
J: TRBJ2-7
V: TRBV11-2
CDR3: CASSLGPEGYEQYF
DNA: TGTGCCAGCAGCTTGGGGCCGGAGGGCTACGAGCAGTACTTC

size: few
D: NA
J: TRBJ2-5
V: TRBV2
CDR3: CASSEGGVETQYF
DNA: TGTGCCAGCAGTGAAGGGGGGGTAGAGACCCAGTACTTC

size: NA
D: NA
J: TRBJ2-7
V: TRBV4-3
CDR3: CASSQDPPRSGNEQYF
DNA: TGCGCCAGCAGCCAAGATCCCCCGAGGTCCGGCAATGAGCAGTACTTC

size: once
D: TRBD1
J: TRBJ1-6
V: TRBV12-3/TRBV12-4
CDR3: CASSLGDRVSPLHF
DNA: TGTGCCAGCAGCTTGGGGGACAGGGTTTCACCCCTCCACTTT

size: NA
D: TRBD2
J: TRBJ2-7
V: TRBV6-5
CDR3: CASSYSPELAGGRVYEQYF
DNA: TGTGCCAGCAGTTACTCCCCGGAACTAGCGGGGGGCCGAGTCTACGAGCAGTACTTC

size: NA
D: NA
J: TRBJ1-5
V: TRBV12-3/TRBV12-4
CDR3: CASSLGQTQHF
DNA: TGTGCCAGCAGTTTAGGGCAGACGCAGCATTTT